What follows describes a single T cell receptor (beta chain). The sample comes from a study of cytomegalovirus exposure and HLA in healthy donors. The V and J ends lost 4 bases and 5 bases, in that order; junction bases with no gene match: 4. From germline, CDR1 is SGHRS and CDR2 YFSETQ. This CDR3 region has 14 residues. The method was immunoSEQ multiplex PCR; TCRdb's version includes in-frame clones alone and lacks a portion of them. The sample includes approximately 160,000 clones, 90% to 97% seen only once; the top ten take more than 0.7%. The rearrangement uses TRBV5-1 and TRBJ1-1, with TRBD1 matching 11 bases. The sequencing sample was made of PBMCs. The source of this sequence is a woman aged 18-29 years in good health and CMV-seronegative. This CDR3 is CASSQGQGVTEAFF. The CDR3 DNA reads as TGCGCCAGCAGCCAGGGACAGGGGGTGACTGAAGCTTTCTTT.